The 31 T cell receptor beta chains below come from one sample, sequenced in a study of neoadjuvant anti-PD-1 for oral cavity cancer. Data came from immunoSEQ multiplex PCR; TCRdb stores just in-frame clones and leaves some out. The top ten clones hold approximately 2% of a sample with about 14,000 clones, 70% to 80% of them seen once. This sample comprised PBMCs, obtained before nivolumab (anti-PD-1) treatment. These receptors all come from a person aged 40 to 85 with oral cavity squamous cell carcinoma.

This clone was seen only a few times. CDR3 sequence: CASREDRATGELFF. The CDR3 nucleotides are TGCGCCAGCAGAGAGGACAGAGCCACCGGGGAGCTGTTTTTT. The rearrangement links TRBV5-1 to TRBJ2-2; D might be TRBD1 (6 bases). V was pared by 5 bases and J by 4 bases, with 12 bases between. The CDR3 consists of 14 residues. Germline V gene data show CDR1 as SGHRS and CDR2 as YFSETQ.

This chain connects TRBV28 to TRBJ2-3, with 8 bases that match TRBD1. The CDR3 sequence is 15 residues long. Germline V CDR1 and CDR2: MDHEN, SYDVKM. Germline trimming cut 5 bases from V and 8 bases from J; bases unmatched to any gene: 12. CDR3 region: CASSNTGGRRGTQYF. Here the CDR3 DNA reads TGTGCCAGCAGTAACACAGGGGGAAGAAGGGGTACGCAGTATTTT.

The rearrangement joins TRBV15 to TRBJ2-3; 11 bases are a match to TRBD2. The CDR3 consists of 15 residues. Trimming removed 3 bases from V and 2 bases from J; junction bases left unmatched: 1. CDR1 is LNHNV and CDR2 is YYDKDF in the germline V gene (reference sequence). The CDR3 DNA reads as TGTGCCACCAGCAGGACTAGCGGGGACACAGATACGCAGTATTTT. Protein product: CATSRTSGDTDTQYF.

This chain's CDR3 is CASRRTGGYNEQFF. Written as DNA, the CDR3 is TGTGCCAGCAGAAGGACAGGGGGCTACAATGAGCAGTTCTTC. The chain joins TRBV6-1 to TRBJ2-1; 10 nucleotides agree with TRBD1. The CDR3 totals 14 residues. Germline values: CDR1 MNHNS, CDR2 SASEGT. V trimming: 6 bases; J trimming: 3 bases; junction bases outside the gene matches: 2.

The J gene is TRBJ1-2, the V gene TRBV29-1; D remains ambiguous. The V and J ends lost 7 bases and 4 bases respectively, with 10 bases between them. The length of the CDR3 is 11 residues. Germline lookup yields CDR1 SQVTM and CDR2 ANQGSEA. The CDR3 DNA reads as TGCAGCGACACGGGCGGCTATGGCTACACCTTC. This codes for CSDTGGYGYTF.

The V gene is TRBV2, the J gene TRBJ1-6; D gene unclear. There are 14 residues in the CDR3. V was trimmed by 3 bases and J by 7 bases, leaving 10 bases between them. CDR1 and CDR2 from the germline V gene are SNHLY and FYNNEI. Written as DNA, the CDR3 is TGTGCCAGCAGTGAGGTCATTTCGAATTCACCCCTCCACTTT. Translation gives CASSEVISNSPLHF.

This clone was recorded only once. V is TRBV11-2 and J is TRBJ2-3, with 7 positions matching TRBD2. The CDR3 extends over 15 amino acids. V dropped 1 base and J dropped 5; count of bases not matched to a gene: 6. The V gene's germline CDR1 is SGHAT and CDR2 FQNNGV. The CDR3 is CASSLGAGDLDTQYF. The CDR3 DNA sequence: TGTGCCAGCAGCTTAGGGGCGGGGGATCTAGATACGCAGTATTTT.

This clone was seen once. The chain is built from TRBV7-9 and TRBJ2-3; 7 positions agree with TRBD1. V dropped 1 base and J dropped 2; count of bases not matched to a gene: 3. Germline V gene lookup returns CDR1 SEHNR and CDR2 FQNEAQ (reference sequence). This CDR3 comprises 15 residues. The CDR3 protein is CASSLGDSPTDTQYF. CDR3 nucleotides: TGTGCCAGCAGCTTAGGGGACAGCCCCACAGATACGCAGTATTTT.

V is TRBV15 and J is TRBJ2-7; D assignment may be TRBD1 or TRBD2 (7 bases each). Germline V gives CDR1 LNHNV, CDR2 YYDKDF (reference sequence). The CDR3 has 16 amino acids. Trimming left V 3 bases short and J 0 bases short, with 15 bases between. Here the CDR3 reads CATSSTGEGFSYEQYF. CDR3 DNA: TGTGCCACCAGCAGTACAGGGGAGGGCTTCTCCTACGAGCAGTACTTC.

This chain joins TRBV27 and TRBJ2-7, with D possibly matching TRBD2 (5 bases). The germline CDR1 and CDR2 sequences are MNHEY and SMNVEV (reference sequence). V lost 3 bases and J 2 bases, leaving 8 bases between the germline ends. The length of the CDR3 is 13 residues. The chain's CDR3 is CASSFLGTYEQYF. Written as DNA, the CDR3 is TGTGCCAGCAGTTTTCTCGGGACCTACGAGCAGTACTTC.

This clone was seen once. This chain joins TRBV5-1 and TRBJ1-2; 10 nucleotides agree with TRBD1. The CDR3 runs to 21 residues. V lost 4 bases, J lost 5 bases, and 26 bases stayed unmatched. Germline V gene sequence: CDR1 SGHRS, CDR2 YFSETQ. CDR3 sequence (DNA): TGCGCCAGCAGCCCTTCTGGGACAGGGGTTTTTTTAGCTGGAGACGCGTATGGCTACACCTTC. It encodes CASSPSGTGVFLAGDAYGYTF.

This clone was recorded a few times. The genes are TRBV11-2 and TRBJ2-1; D is ambiguous. Germline CDR1 SGHAT, CDR2 FQNNGV. This CDR3 spans 15 amino acids. V was trimmed by 5 bases and J by 7 bases, leaving 18 bases between them. In DNA, the CDR3 is TGTGCCAGCAGCCGAAGGACGGGTCGTCGAAATGAGCAGTTCTTC. Protein: CASSRRTGRRNEQFF.

The CDR3 spells CASSSAGGGSYEQYF. The CDR3 DNA reads as TGTGCCAGCAGTTCAGCGGGAGGGGGCTCCTACGAGCAGTACTTC. The chain employs TRBV28 and TRBJ2-7; 10 nucleotides line up with TRBD2. Germline V lookup: CDR1 MDHEN, CDR2 SYDVKM. Germline trimming cut 4 bases from V and 0 bases from J; bases unmatched to any gene: 3. This CDR3 spans 15 amino acids.

The CDR3 reads CASSSQGTSGRDTQYF. Written as DNA, the CDR3 is TGTGCCAGCAGTTCCCAAGGGACTAGCGGGAGGGATACGCAGTATTTT. V usage is TRBV6-5 and J usage is TRBJ2-3; 15 bases are shared with TRBD2. The CDR3 is 16 amino acids. V was clipped by 4 bases and J by 6 bases; unmatched bases: 5. Looked up from germline, CDR1 is MNHEY and CDR2 is SVGAGI.

The chain employs TRBV6-4 and TRBJ2-1, with TRBD1 matching over 7 bases. The length of the CDR3 is 15 residues. J was trimmed by 7 bases and V by 4 bases; bases with no gene match: 10. From germline, CDR1 is MRHNA and CDR2 SNTAGT. The CDR3 DNA reads as TGTGCCAGCAGTGTTCTCTCAGGGGGAATGAATGAGCAGTTCTTC. Amino acid sequence: CASSVLSGGMNEQFF.

The sample holds one count of this clone. The gene calls are TRBV5-8 and TRBJ1-5; TRBD1 aligns across 8 bases. The V and J ends lost 4 bases and 7 bases, in that order; junction bases with no gene match: 7. Germline V gene sequence: CDR1 SGHTS, CDR2 YDEGEE. This CDR3 is built from 14 residues. The CDR3 region is CASSRQGMWQPQHF. DNA for the CDR3: TGTGCCAGCAGCCGACAGGGGATGTGGCAGCCCCAGCATTTT.

The gene calls are TRBV4-1 and TRBJ2-1; D may be TRBD1 (5 bases). The CDR3 has 17 amino acids. CDR1 and CDR2 (germline): MGHRA, YSYEKL. V was cut by 0 bases and J by 0 bases, with 12 bases left in between. The CDR3 DNA sequence: TGCGCCAGCAGCCAAGATGGGGCCACCTTCTCCTACAATGAGCAGTTCTTC. This translates into CASSQDGATFSYNEQFF.

The rearrangement uses TRBV5-5 and TRBJ2-2; 7 nucleotides align to TRBD1. CDR1 is SGHKS, CDR2 YYEKEE, per germline (reference sequence). The CDR3 totals 17 residues. Germline trimming cut 4 bases from V and 1 base from J; bases unmatched to any gene: 10. Here the CDR3 reads CASSPLQGTVNTGELFF. Written as DNA, the CDR3 is TGTGCCAGCAGCCCCTTGCAAGGGACAGTGAACACCGGGGAGCTGTTTTTT.

The rearrangement joins TRBV5-6 to TRBJ1-6; D is unresolved. In germline, CDR1 is SGHDT, CDR2 YYEEEE. Trimming pared 0 bases from V and 7 bases from J, leaving 5 bases between. The CDR3 extends over 13 amino acids. The CDR3 sequence is CASSLASNSPLHF. CDR3 coding DNA: TGTGCCAGCAGCTTGGCTTCAAATTCACCCCTCCACTTT.

CDR3 region: CASTPTSGASSYNEQFF. CDR3 in DNA: TGTGCCAGTACCCCGACTAGCGGGGCTAGCTCCTACAATGAGCAGTTCTTC. V usage is TRBV19 and J usage is TRBJ2-1, with 11 bases fitting TRBD2. CDR1 is LNHDA and CDR2 is SQIVND in the germline V gene (reference sequence). This CDR3 contains 17 residues. Trimming at V came to 7 bases and at J to 0 bases, leaving 8 bases not matched to a gene.

The CDR3 DNA is TGTGCCAGCAGCTTAATACGGGACCACGAGCAGTACTTC. Amino acid sequence: CASSLIRDHEQYF. The gene calls are TRBV11-2 and TRBJ2-7; perhaps D is TRBD1 or TRBD2 (5 bases each). The CDR3 is 13 residues long. From germline, CDR1 is SGHAT and CDR2 FQNNGV. The V gene lost 2 bases and the J gene lost 5 bases, with 10 bases spanning the gap.

This rearrangement joins TRBV28 to TRBJ1-6, with 7 bases identical to TRBD1. The J segment lost 7 bases and the V segment lost 6 bases, leaving 9 bases of the junction unmatched. There are 15 residues in the CDR3. Germline assignment: CDR1 MDHEN and CDR2 SYDVKM. The CDR3 DNA is TGTGCCAGCAGCAGAGGGGGCGCTATGAATTCACCCCTCCACTTT. Amino acids: CASSRGGAMNSPLHF.

The chain employs TRBV4-1 and TRBJ1-1, with 8 bases fitting TRBD1. The length of the CDR3 is 13 residues. The germline CDR1 and CDR2 sequences are MGHRA and YSYEKL. J lost 4 bases, V lost 5 bases, and 3 bases had no gene match. The CDR3 DNA reads as TGCGCCAGCAGCGACAGGGGCTTCACTGAAGCTTTCTTT. Translation gives CASSDRGFTEAFF.

This clone was recorded a few times. This chain links TRBV19 with TRBJ2-7; D uncertain. The germline V gene has CDR1 LNHDA and CDR2 SQIVND (reference sequence). CDR3 length: 11 amino acids. V lost 5 bases and J 2 bases, leaving 4 bases between the germline ends. This chain's CDR3 is CASSQAYEQYF. CDR3 nucleotide sequence: TGTGCCAGTAGTCAGGCCTACGAGCAGTACTTC.

This clone was detected a few times. The rearrangement links TRBV27 to TRBJ2-7, with D uncertain. Germline CDR1 is MNHEY and CDR2 is SMNVEV (reference sequence). This CDR3 is built from 13 residues. The germline V and J ends were trimmed by 8 bases and 5 bases, with 16 bases remaining between them. The CDR3 DNA reads TGTGCCAGCCGGCTAAAAGGACGGAACGAGCAGTACTTC. Its protein product is CASRLKGRNEQYF.

The V gene is TRBV1, the J gene TRBJ1-5. TRBV1 is listed as a pseudogene. The CDR3 length is 18 residues. The CDR3 loop reads CTSNELGTHLGSNQPQHF. In DNA, the CDR3 is TGCACCAGCAACGAACTAGGGACTCACCTTGGGAGCAATCAGCCCCAGCATTTT.

The gene calls are TRBV19 and TRBJ1-1, with 8 bases fitting TRBD1. The CDR3 contains 16 residues. Germline V gene sequence: CDR1 LNHDA, CDR2 SQIVND (reference sequence). Germline trimming cut 6 bases from V and 0 bases from J; bases unmatched to any gene: 9. In DNA, the CDR3 is TGTGCCAGTAGGACAGGGGCAAGGGGTATGAACACTGAAGCTTTCTTT. It translates to CASRTGARGMNTEAFF. The full variable domain, completed using reference TRBV19 and TRBJ1-1, is DGGITQSPKYLFRKEGQNVTLSCEQNLNHDAMYWYRQDPGQGLRLIYYSQIVNDFQKGDIAEGYSVSREKKESFPLTVTSAQKNPTAFYLCASRTGARGMNTEAFFGQGTRLTVV.

This clone was seen a handful of times. The chain joins TRBV2 to TRBJ1-2, with 9 positions matching TRBD1. J gave up 8 bases and V 6 bases, and 4 bases lay outside the gene matches. From germline, CDR1 is SNHLY and CDR2 FYNNEI. This CDR3 has 12 amino acids. CDR3: CASRGDREGYTF. As DNA, the CDR3 is TGTGCCAGCAGGGGGGACAGGGAAGGCTACACCTTC.

The chain links TRBV5-1 to TRBJ1-6; D possibly corresponds to TRBD1 (6 bases). V was clipped by 4 bases and J by 7 bases, with 21 bases between them. CDR3 size: 17 residues. Looked up from germline, CDR1 is SGHRS and CDR2 is YFSETQ. The CDR3 loop reads CASSPTAGADPNSPLHF. The CDR3 coding sequence is TGCGCCAGCAGCCCAACGGCGGGGGCAGACCCAAATTCACCCCTCCACTTT.

In its sample, this clone was seen a few times. The chain joins TRBV10-1 to TRBJ2-1; 12 bases agree with TRBD2. The CDR3 spans 14 residues. Germline assignment: CDR1 WNHNN and CDR2 SYGVQD (reference sequence). Trimming took 6 bases from V and 5 from J; bases not matched to a gene: 2. The CDR3 reads CASSASGRDNEQFF. In DNA form, the CDR3 reads TGCGCCAGCAGCGCTAGCGGGAGGGACAATGAGCAGTTCTTC.

The chain joins TRBV5-1 to TRBJ1-3; D might be TRBD1 (5 bases). Germline CDR1 and CDR2: SGHRS and YFSETQ. This CDR3 is built from 14 residues. V lost 4 bases to trimming and J lost 3 bases, with 11 bases between them. CDR3 sequence: CASSLGTFGNTIYF. The CDR3 DNA is TGCGCCAGCAGCCTCGGGACTTTTGGAAACACCATATATTTT.